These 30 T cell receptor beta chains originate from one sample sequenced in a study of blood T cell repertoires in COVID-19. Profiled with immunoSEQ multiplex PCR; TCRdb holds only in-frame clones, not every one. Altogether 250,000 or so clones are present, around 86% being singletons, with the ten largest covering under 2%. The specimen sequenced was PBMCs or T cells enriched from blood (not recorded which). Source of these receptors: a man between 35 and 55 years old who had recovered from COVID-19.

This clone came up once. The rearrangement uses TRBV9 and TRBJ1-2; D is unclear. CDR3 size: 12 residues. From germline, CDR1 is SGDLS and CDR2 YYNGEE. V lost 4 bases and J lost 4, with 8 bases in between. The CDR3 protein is CASSPDTYGYTF. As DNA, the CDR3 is TGTGCCAGCAGCCCAGACACCTATGGCTACACCTTC.

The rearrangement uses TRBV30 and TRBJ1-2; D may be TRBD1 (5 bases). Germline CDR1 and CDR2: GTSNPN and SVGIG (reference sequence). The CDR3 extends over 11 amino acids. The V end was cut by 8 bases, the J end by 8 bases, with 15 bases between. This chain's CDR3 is CAGDAGGGYTF. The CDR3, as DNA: TGTGCCGGGGACGCGGGTGGGGGCTACACCTTC.

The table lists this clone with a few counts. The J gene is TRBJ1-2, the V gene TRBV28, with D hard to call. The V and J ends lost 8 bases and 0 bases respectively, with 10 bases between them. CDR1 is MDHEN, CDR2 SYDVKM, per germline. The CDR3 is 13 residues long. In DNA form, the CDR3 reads TGTGCCAGCGGCACTATGGCTAACTATGGCTACACCTTC. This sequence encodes CASGTMANYGYTF.

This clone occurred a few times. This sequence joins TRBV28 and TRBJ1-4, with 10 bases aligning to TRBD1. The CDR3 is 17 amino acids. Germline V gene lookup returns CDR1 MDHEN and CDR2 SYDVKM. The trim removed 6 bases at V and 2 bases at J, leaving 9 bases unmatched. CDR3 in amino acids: CASSRTGGMRTNEKLFF. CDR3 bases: TGTGCCAGCAGCCGGACAGGGGGTATGAGGACTAATGAAAAACTGTTTTTT.

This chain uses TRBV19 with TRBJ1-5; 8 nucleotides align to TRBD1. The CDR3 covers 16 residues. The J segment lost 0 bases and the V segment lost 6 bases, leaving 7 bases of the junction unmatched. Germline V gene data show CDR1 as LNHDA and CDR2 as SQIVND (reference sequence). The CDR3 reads CASSRKTGDSNQPQHF. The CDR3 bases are TGTGCCAGTAGCAGGAAGACAGGGGATAGCAATCAGCCCCAGCATTTT.

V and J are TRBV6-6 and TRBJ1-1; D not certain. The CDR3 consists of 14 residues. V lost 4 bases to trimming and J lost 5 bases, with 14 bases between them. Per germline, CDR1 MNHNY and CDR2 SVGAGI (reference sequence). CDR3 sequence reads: CASSSYAGGTEAFF. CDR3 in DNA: TGTGCCAGCAGTTCATATGCCGGCGGGACTGAAGCTTTCTTT.

CDR3 bases: TGTGCCAGCAGCCAACTAGCAGTAAGGCGCCTAAGCCACAATGAGCAGTTCTTC. Amino acids: CASSQLAVRRLSHNEQFF. This chain connects TRBV3-1 (or the pseudogene TRBV3-2) to TRBJ2-1, with D perhaps TRBD2 (5 bases). This CDR3 has 18 residues. Germline lookup yields CDR1 LGHDT and CDR2 YNNKEL (reference sequence). Trimming took off 2 bases at V and 5 bases at J, with 22 bases between the two ends.

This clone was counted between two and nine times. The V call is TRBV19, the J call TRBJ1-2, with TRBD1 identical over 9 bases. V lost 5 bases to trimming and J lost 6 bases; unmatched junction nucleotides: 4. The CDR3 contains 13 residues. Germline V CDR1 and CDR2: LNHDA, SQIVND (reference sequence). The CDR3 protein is CASSVGQGNGYTF. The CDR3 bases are TGTGCCAGTAGTGTGGGACAGGGAAATGGCTACACCTTC.

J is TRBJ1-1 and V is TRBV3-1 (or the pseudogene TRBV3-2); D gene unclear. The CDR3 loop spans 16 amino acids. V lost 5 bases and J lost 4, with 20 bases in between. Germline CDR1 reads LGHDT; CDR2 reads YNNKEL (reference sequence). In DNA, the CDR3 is TGTGCCAGCAGCGATAAGGAACAATCCACTATCACTGAAGCTTTCTTT. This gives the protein CASSDKEQSTITEAFF.

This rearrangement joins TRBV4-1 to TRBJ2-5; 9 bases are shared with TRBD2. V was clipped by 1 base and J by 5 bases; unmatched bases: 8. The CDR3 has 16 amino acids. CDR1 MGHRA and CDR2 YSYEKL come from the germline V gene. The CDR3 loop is CASSQGNSGSRETQYF. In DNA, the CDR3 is TGCGCCAGCAGCCAAGGAAATAGCGGGAGCAGGGAGACCCAGTACTTC.

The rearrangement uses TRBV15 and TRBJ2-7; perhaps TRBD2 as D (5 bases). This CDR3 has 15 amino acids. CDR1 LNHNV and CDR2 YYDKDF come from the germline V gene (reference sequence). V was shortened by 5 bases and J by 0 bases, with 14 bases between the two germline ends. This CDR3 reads CATSLQTADSYEQYF. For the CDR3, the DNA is TGTGCCACCAGCCTACAAACAGCGGACTCCTACGAGCAGTACTTC.

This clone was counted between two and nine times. CDR3 residues: CASSPSTGRNTEAFF. The CDR3 DNA follows: TGTGCCAGCAGCCCATCGACAGGGAGGAACACTGAAGCTTTCTTT. The V and J genes are TRBV14 and TRBJ1-1; 7 bases are a match to TRBD1. The junction had 6 bases not matched to a gene; V was cut back by 4 bases and J by 1 base. Germline CDR1 SGHDN, CDR2 FVKESK. The CDR3 consists of 15 residues.

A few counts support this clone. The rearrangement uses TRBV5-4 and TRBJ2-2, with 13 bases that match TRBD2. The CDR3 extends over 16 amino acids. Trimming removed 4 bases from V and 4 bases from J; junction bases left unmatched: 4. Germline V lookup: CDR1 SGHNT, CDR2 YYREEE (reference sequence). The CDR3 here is CASSVGLAGVTGELFF. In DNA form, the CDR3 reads TGTGCCAGCAGCGTCGGACTAGCGGGGGTCACCGGGGAGCTGTTTTTT.

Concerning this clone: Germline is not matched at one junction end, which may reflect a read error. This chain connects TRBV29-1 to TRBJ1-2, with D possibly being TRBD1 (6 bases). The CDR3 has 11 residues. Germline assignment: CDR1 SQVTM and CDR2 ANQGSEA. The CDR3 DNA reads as TGTTCCGCGGGGGCGGGCTATGGCTACACCTTC. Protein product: CSAGAGYGYTF.

CDR3 DNA: TGTGCCAGCAGCTTGGGGCCCGATGAAAAACTGTTTTTT. Amino acid sequence: CASSLGPDEKLFF. The chain is built from TRBV11-2 and TRBJ1-4, with D maybe TRBD1 (5 bases). Deletions cut 3 bases from V and 6 bases from J, with 8 bases between. The CDR3 totals 13 residues. The V gene's germline CDR1 is SGHAT and CDR2 FQNNGV. Filled out from reference TRBV11-2 and TRBJ1-4, the complete variable domain reads EAGVAQSPRYKIIEKRQSVAFWCNPISGHATLYWYQQILGQGPKLLIQFQNNGVVDDSQLPKDRFSAERLKGVDSTLKIQPAKLEDSAVYLCASSLGPDEKLFFGSGTQLSVL.

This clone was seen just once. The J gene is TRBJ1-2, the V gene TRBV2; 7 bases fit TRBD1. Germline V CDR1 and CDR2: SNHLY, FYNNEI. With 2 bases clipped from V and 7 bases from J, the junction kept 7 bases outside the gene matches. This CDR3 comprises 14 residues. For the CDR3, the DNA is TGTGCCAGCAGTGAACTCCGAGGGGGCCGTGGCTACACCTTC. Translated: CASSELRGGRGYTF.

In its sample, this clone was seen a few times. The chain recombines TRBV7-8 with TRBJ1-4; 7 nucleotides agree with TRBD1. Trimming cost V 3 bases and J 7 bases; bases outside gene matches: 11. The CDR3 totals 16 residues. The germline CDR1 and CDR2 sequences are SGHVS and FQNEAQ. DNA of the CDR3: TGTGCCAGCAGCTTGAACAGGGGAAGTGTTCCTGAAAAACTGTTTTTT. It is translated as CASSLNRGSVPEKLFF.

CDR3 residues: CSAISQTEAYEQYF. The CDR3 DNA reads TGCAGCGCTATAAGCCAGACAGAGGCCTACGAGCAGTACTTC. The chain has TRBV29-1 and TRBJ2-7; tentatively, D is TRBD1 (5 bases). The CDR3 sequence is 14 residues long. Germline assignment: CDR1 SQVTM and CDR2 ANQGSEA. Deletions cut 7 bases from V and 2 bases from J, with 18 bases between.

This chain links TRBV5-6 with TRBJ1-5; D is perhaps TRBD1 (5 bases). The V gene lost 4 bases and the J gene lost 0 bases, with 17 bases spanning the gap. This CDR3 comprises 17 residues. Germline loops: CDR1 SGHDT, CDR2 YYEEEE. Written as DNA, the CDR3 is TGTGCCAGCAGCGCGTTTTTACAGGAAGCTAGCAATCAGCCCCAGCATTTT. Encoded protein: CASSAFLQEASNQPQHF. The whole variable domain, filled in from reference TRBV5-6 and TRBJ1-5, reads DAGVTQSPTHLIKTRGQQVTLRCSPKSGHDTVSWYQQALGQGPQFIFQYYEEEERQRGNFPDRFSGHQFPNYSSELNVNALLLGDSALYLCASSAFLQEASNQPQHFGDGTRLSIL.

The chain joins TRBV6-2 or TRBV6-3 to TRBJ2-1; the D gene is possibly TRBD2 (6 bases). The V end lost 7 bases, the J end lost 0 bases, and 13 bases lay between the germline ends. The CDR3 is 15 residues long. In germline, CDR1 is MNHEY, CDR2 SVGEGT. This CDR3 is CASTPLGGSYNEQFF. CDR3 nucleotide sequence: TGTGCCAGCACCCCCCTGGGGGGCTCCTACAATGAGCAGTTCTTC.

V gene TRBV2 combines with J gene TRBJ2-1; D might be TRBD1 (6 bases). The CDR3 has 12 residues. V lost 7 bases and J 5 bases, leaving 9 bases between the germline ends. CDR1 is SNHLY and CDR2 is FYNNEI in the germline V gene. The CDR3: CASNTGNNEQFF. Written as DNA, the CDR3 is TGTGCCAGCAATACAGGGAACAATGAGCAGTTCTTC.

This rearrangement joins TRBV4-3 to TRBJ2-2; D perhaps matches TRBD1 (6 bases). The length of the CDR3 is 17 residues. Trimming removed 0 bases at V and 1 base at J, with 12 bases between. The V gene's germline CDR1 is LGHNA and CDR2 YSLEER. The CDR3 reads CASSQDPQGLNTGELFF. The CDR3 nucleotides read TGCGCCAGCAGCCAAGATCCCCAGGGGTTGAACACCGGGGAGCTGTTTTTT.

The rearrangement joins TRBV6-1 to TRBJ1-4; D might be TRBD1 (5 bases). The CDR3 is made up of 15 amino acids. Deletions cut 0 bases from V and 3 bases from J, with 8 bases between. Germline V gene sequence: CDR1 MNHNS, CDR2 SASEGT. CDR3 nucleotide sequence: TGTGCCAGCAGTGAAGCCCGGGGGTCTAATGAAAAACTGTTTTTT. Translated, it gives CASSEARGSNEKLFF.

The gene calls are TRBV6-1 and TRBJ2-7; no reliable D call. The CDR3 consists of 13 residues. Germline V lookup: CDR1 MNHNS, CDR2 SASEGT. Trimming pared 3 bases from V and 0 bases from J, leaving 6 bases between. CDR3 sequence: CASSDPGSYEQYF. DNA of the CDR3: TGTGCCAGCAGTGACCCCGGCTCCTACGAGCAGTACTTC.

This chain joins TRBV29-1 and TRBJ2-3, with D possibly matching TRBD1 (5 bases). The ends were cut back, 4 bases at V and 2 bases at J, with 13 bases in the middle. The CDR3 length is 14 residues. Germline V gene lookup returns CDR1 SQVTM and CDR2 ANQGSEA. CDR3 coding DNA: TGCAGCGTTGTCAGGGAAGTTGACACAGATACGCAGTATTTT. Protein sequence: CSVVREVDTDTQYF.

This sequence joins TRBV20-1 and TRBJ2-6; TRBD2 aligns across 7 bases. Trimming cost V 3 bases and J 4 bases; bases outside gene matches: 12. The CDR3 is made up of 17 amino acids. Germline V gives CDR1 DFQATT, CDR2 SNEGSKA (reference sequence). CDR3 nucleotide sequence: TGCAGTGCTAGTCCGCTTGGGGAGGGTTTCGGGGCCAACGTCCTGACTTTC. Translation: CSASPLGEGFGANVLTF.

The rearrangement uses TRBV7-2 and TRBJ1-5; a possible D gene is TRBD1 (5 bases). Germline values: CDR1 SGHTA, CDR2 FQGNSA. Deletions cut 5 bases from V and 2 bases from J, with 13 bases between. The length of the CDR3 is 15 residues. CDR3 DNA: TGTGCCAGCAGCGCCACGGTGACAGGCAATCAGCCCCAGCATTTT. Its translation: CASSATVTGNQPQHF. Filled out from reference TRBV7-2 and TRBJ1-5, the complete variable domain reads GAGVSQSPSNKVTEKGKDVELRCDPISGHTALYWYRQSLGQGLEFLIYFQGNSAPDKSGLPSDRFSAERTGGSVSTLTIQRTQQEDSAVYLCASSATVTGNQPQHFGDGTRLSIL.

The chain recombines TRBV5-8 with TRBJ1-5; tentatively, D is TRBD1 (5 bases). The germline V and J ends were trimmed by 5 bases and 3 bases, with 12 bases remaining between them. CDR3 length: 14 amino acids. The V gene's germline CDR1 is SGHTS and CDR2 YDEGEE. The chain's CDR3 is CASRRRGDNQPQHF. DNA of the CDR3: TGTGCCAGCAGGAGAAGGGGCGACAATCAGCCCCAGCATTTT.

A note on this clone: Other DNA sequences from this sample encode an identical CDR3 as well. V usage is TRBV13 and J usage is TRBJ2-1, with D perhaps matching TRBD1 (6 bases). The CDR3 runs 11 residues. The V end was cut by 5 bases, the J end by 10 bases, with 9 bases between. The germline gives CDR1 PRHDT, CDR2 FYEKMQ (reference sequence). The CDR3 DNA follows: TGTGCCAGCAGCCTCGGACAGGAGCAGTTCTTC. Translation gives CASSLGQEQFF.

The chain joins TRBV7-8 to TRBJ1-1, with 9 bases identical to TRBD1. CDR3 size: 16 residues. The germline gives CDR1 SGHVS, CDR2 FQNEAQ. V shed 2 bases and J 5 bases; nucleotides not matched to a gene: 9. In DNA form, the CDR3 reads TGTGCCAGCAGCTTAAACAGGGGGCTCGGGGGGACTGAAGCTTTCTTT. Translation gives CASSLNRGLGGTEAFF.